The 9 T cell receptor beta chains listed next were all sequenced from one sample in a study of molecular identifiers for immune sequencing clone quantification. Using its own MiXCR run on the PCR reads, TCRdb lists one record per CDR3 protein. The data show more than 550,000 distinct CDR3 sequences, with about 25% seen just once and 0.75% to 0.8% held by the top ten. The sequencing sample was made of naive CD8+ T cells from blood, with Jurkat cell RNA spiked in. Subset reported: FACS-sorted CD8+CD4-CCR7+CD45RA+ naive T cells. These receptors were collected from a human donor in good health. Some libraries in this study had Jurkat cell RNA spiked in.

V is TRBV10-2 and J is TRBJ1-3; D is unclear. The V end lost 6 bases, the J end lost 0 bases, and 12 bases lay between the germline ends. This CDR3 is built from 15 residues. Germline CDR1 reads WSHSY; CDR2 reads SAAADI. The CDR3 loop is CASREAVVSGNTIYF. As DNA, the CDR3 is TGCGCCAGCAGGGAAGCAGTAGTCTCTGGAAACACCATATATTTT.

The V call is TRBV19, the J call TRBJ2-7; 7 nucleotides agree with TRBD1. Trimming at V came to 7 bases and at J to 0 bases, leaving 6 bases not matched to a gene. CDR3 size: 14 residues. CDR1 and CDR2 from the germline V gene are LNHDA and SQIVND (reference sequence). Here the CDR3 DNA reads TGTGCCAGTAAAGGACAGGAAAGCTCCTACGAGCAGTACTTC. It yields the protein CASKGQESSYEQYF.

This clonotype showed up just a few times. V usage is TRBV27 and J usage is TRBJ1-2, with D perhaps matching TRBD1 (5 bases). Trimming cost V 2 bases and J 2 bases, with 9 bases left between them. CDR1 is MNHEY and CDR2 is SMNVEV in the germline V gene (reference sequence). This CDR3 has 14 amino acids. CDR3 in DNA: TGTGCCAGCAGTTTAACAGGACTAAACTATGGCTACACCTTC. It is translated as CASSLTGLNYGYTF.

The table lists this clonotype with many counts. This chain links TRBV5-5 with TRBJ2-6, with D possibly TRBD2 on 6 matching bases. With 4 bases removed from V and 3 bases from J, the gap between germline ends came to 20 bases. Germline assignment: CDR1 SGHKS and CDR2 YYEKEE (reference sequence). The CDR3 length is 18 residues. In nucleotides, the CDR3 is TGTGCCAGCAGCGCATTACCGGGACTGACGTATGGGGCCAACGTCCTGACTTTC. Residues: CASSALPGLTYGANVLTF.

This clonotype appeared many times. J is TRBJ1-2 and V is TRBV27; D remains unclear. Germline CDR1 reads MNHEY; CDR2 reads SMNVEV (reference sequence). The CDR3 runs 14 residues. Between the trimmed V and J ends, which lost 1 base and 2 bases, there was a span of 8 bases. CDR3 protein: CASSLLGRNYGYTF. In DNA, the CDR3 is TGTGCCAGCAGTTTATTAGGGAGGAACTATGGCTACACCTTC.

The table lists this clonotype with a few counts. V is TRBV20-1 and J is TRBJ2-7; 8 bases match TRBD2. V trimming: 6 bases; J trimming: 1 base; junction bases outside the gene matches: 8. The CDR3 spans 14 residues. Germline V gene data show CDR1 as DFQATT and CDR2 as SNEGSKA (reference sequence). The DNA of the CDR3 is TGCAGTGCAACACCCGGACTAGCTTCCTACGAGCAGTACTTC. Translation: CSATPGLASYEQYF.

V is TRBV29-1 and J is TRBJ2-5; no definite D call. V lost 2 bases and J 5 bases, leaving 15 bases between the germline ends. CDR3 length: 14 amino acids. Germline CDR1 SQVTM, CDR2 ANQGSEA. CDR3 coding DNA: TGCAGCGTTGAATGGTCTGTGTCTGAGGAGACCCAGTACTTC. Its protein is CSVEWSVSEETQYF.

This clonotype was recorded at least ten times. The V and J genes are TRBV29-1 and TRBJ1-2; no clear D gene. The V end lost 3 bases, the J end lost 7 bases, and 0 bases lay between the germline ends. There are 8 residues in the CDR3. Germline V lookup: CDR1 SQVTM, CDR2 ANQGSEA. In DNA form, the CDR3 reads TGCAGCGTTGATGGCTACACCTTC. Encoded protein: CSVDGYTF. Complete variable domain (other parts from reference TRBV29-1 and TRBJ1-2): SAVISQKPSRDICQRGTSLTIQCQVDSQVTMMFWYRQQPGQSLTLIATANQGSEATYESGFVIDKFPISRPNLTFSTLTVSNMSPEDSSIYLCSVDGYTFGSGTRLTVV.

This clonotype was seen repeatedly, ten times or more. J is TRBJ2-3 and V is TRBV12-5; 7 positions agree with TRBD1. The J segment lost 4 bases and the V segment lost 5 bases, leaving 6 bases of the junction unmatched. In germline, CDR1 is LGHNT, CDR2 FRNRAP. The CDR3 covers 14 residues. The CDR3 nucleotides are TGTGCTAGTGGTGAGGGGGCCAATGCAGATACGCAGTATTTT. This sequence encodes CASGEGANADTQYF.